This T cell receptor (beta chain) emerged from a study of human T cells and chemical hapten exposure. Note on this clonotype: Compared with germline, one end of the junction differs, possibly owing to a read error.

The time point is: patch test 1, 2 weeks after DPC sensitization. Treatment: therapeutic diphenylcyclopropenone sensitization with weekly scalp DPC. Using its own MiXCR run on the RACE reads, TCRdb lists one record per CDR3 protein. The sample lists some 400,000 distinct CDR3 sequences, around 5% occurring once. The sample in question was whole blood, obtained in connection with sensitization to the hapten diphenylcyclopropenone (DPC). The clonotype comes from a woman aged 50 to 60 with alopecia areata. Some clones in this sample may be carry-over from other donors' samples.

In DNA form, the CDR3 reads TGCGCTAGTCAGGGTTCCGACTACGAGCAGTACTTC. Residues: CASQGSDYEQYF. The V call is TRBV12-5, the J call TRBJ2-7; D perhaps matches TRBD1 (5 bases). CDR1 and CDR2 from the germline V gene are LGHNT and FRNRAP. This CDR3 contains 12 residues.